A single sample is the source of the 8 T cell receptor beta chains below, sequenced in a study of blood T cell repertoires in COVID-19. Only in-frame clones appear in the TCRdb table, and some are missing; sequencing was by immunoSEQ multiplex PCR. The sample records about 200,000 clones, about nine tenths being singletons. Sequenced: peripheral blood. These receptors all stem from a man aged 18 to 30 with active or convalescent COVID-19.

This sequence joins TRBV2 and TRBJ2-5, with a tentative D call TRBD1 (5 bases). The CDR3 spans 13 residues. V lost 3 bases, J lost 4 bases, and 9 bases lay in between. Germline CDR1 and CDR2: SNHLY and FYNNEI. The CDR3: CASSEGRAETQYF. CDR3 DNA: TGTGCCAGCAGTGAGGGCAGGGCAGAGACCCAGTACTTC. Using reference TRBV2 and TRBJ2-5 for the parts outside the CDR3, the full variable domain is EPEVTQTPSHQVTQMGQEVILRCVPISNHLYFYWYRQILGQKVEFLVSFYNNEISEKSEIFDDQFSVERPDGSNFTLKIRSTKLEDSAMYFCASSEGRAETQYFGPGTRLLVL.

V is TRBV29-1 and J is TRBJ1-1; 7 bases align to TRBD1. The CDR3 extends over 13 amino acids. CDR1 and CDR2 (germline): SQVTM, ANQGSEA. The trim removed 5 bases at V and 0 bases at J, leaving 3 bases unmatched. DNA of the CDR3: TGCAGCGTTCAGACAGGGATGAACACTGAAGCTTTCTTT. Encoded protein: CSVQTGMNTEAFF.

CDR3: CATSQGGVGNQPQHF. In DNA form, the CDR3 reads TGTGCCACCAGCCAAGGGGGGGTTGGCAATCAGCCCCAGCATTTT. The chain carries TRBV24-1 and TRBJ1-5; a possible D gene is TRBD1 (6 bases). Germline V lookup: CDR1 KGHDR, CDR2 SFDVKD. The CDR3 has 15 residues. V shed 7 bases and J shed 2 bases, with 14 bases lying between them.

V gene TRBV11-2 combines with J gene TRBJ2-5; perhaps TRBD2 as D (5 bases). The V end was cut by 5 bases, the J end by 5 bases, with 15 bases between. Germline CDR1 is SGHAT and CDR2 is FQNNGV. The CDR3 spans 14 residues. For the CDR3, the DNA is TGTGCCAGCAGCCCGAGGGTCTTGGAGGAGACCCAGTACTTC. Translation: CASSPRVLEETQYF.

This chain links TRBV6-2 or TRBV6-3 with TRBJ2-3, with D perhaps matching TRBD1 (6 bases). CDR3 length: 16 residues. The germline gives CDR1 MNHEY, CDR2 SVGEGT. V shed 2 bases and J shed 2 bases, with 14 bases lying between them. The CDR3 bases are TGTGCCAGCAGTTACCCCGGGACAAAGAACACAGATACGCAGTATTTT. It translates to CASSYPGTKNTDTQYF.

The chain joins TRBV29-1 to TRBJ1-2; TRBD1 might be the D (5 bases). The length of the CDR3 is 13 residues. Germline CDR1 reads SQVTM; CDR2 reads ANQGSEA. V was pared by 6 bases and J by 7 bases, with 18 bases between. Written as DNA, the CDR3 is TGCAGCGTCGACCTCTTATGGGGGGGTGGCTACACCTTC. Amino acid sequence: CSVDLLWGGGYTF.

There are a few counts of this clone. The chain employs TRBV6-6 and TRBJ2-2; 8 bases map to TRBD2. The CDR3 extends over 14 amino acids. Germline lookup yields CDR1 MNHNY and CDR2 SVGAGI (reference sequence). V shed 9 bases, J shed 4 bases, and the junction held 7 bases outside the gene matches. The CDR3 here is CASSLSGGTGELFF. The CDR3 DNA reads TGTGCCAGTTCTTTGAGCGGGGGCACCGGGGAGCTGTTTTTT.

The rearrangement links TRBV6-5 to TRBJ2-2, with TRBD2 identical over 14 bases. Germline V gene data show CDR1 as MNHEY and CDR2 as SVGAGI. This CDR3 has 16 amino acids. V lost 4 bases, J lost 4 bases, and 2 bases stayed unmatched. CDR3 DNA: TGTGCCAGCAGTTGGACTAGCGGGGGGCCCACCGGGGAGCTGTTTTTT. It specifies CASSWTSGGPTGELFF.